This T cell receptor beta chain was sequenced during a study of cytomegalovirus exposure and HLA in healthy donors. About the study: The 110 million or so unique TCR beta sequences, from around 200 million T cells, were found by an earlier analysis. Genotyping showed around 81% of over 350 donors falling in the Caucasian-associated ancestry cluster.

The study, taken as a whole, reports: CMV antigen specificity was confirmed in vitro for three CMV-associated chains.

For this clone: Its antigen is unknown.

Germline values: CDR1 SGHVS, CDR2 FNYEAQ. This CDR3 region has 15 residues. V gave up 5 bases and J gave up 2 bases, with 13 bases separating them. Primers: 60 Vbeta forward and 13 Jbeta reverse. Data came from immunoSEQ multiplex PCR; TCRdb stores just in-frame clones and leaves some out. The sample includes some 120,000 clones, approximately 61% of them seen just once. The sample comprised PBMCs. This sequence originates from a man younger than 40 in good health and CMV-seropositive. This chain links TRBV7-6 with TRBJ1-5; D is possibly TRBD1 (5 bases). CDR3 sequence (DNA): TGTGCCAGCAGCGCAGGTCGGGGGGGCAATCAGCCCCAGCATTTT. Protein product: CASSAGRGGNQPQHF. Together with reference TRBV7-6 and TRBJ1-5, the CDR3 gives the full variable domain: GAGVSQSPRYKVTKRGQDVALRCDPISGHVSLYWYRQALGQGPEFLTYFNYEAQQDKSGLPNDRFSAERPEGSISTLTIQRTEQRDSAMYRCASSAGRGGNQPQHFGDGTRLSIL.